A selection of T cell receptor beta chains follows, all from one sample in a study of blood T cell repertoires in COVID-19. Some clones are missing from TCRdb's copy, which holds only in-frame ones; the method was immunoSEQ multiplex PCR. The sample consists of some 74,000 clones, 65% to 90% of them appearing once. The material sequenced was peripheral blood. All receptors come from a man of 80 years or more with acute or convalescent COVID-19. Each CDR3 is given with its conserved first and last residue. The D gene is left open where the match is weak. Some rows mark clone size as missing; the rest say once, few, many or name a class of expanded clone.

abundance	d_gene	v_gene	j_gene	CDR3aa	CDR3nt
.	.	TRBV7-2	TRBJ1-5	CASSLFGARDQPQHF	TGTGCCAGCAGCTTATTTGGGGCGCGCGATCAGCCCCAGCATTTT
few	.	TRBV7-8	TRBJ1-2	CASSLIQSGASYGYTF	TGTGCCAGCAGCTTAATACAGAGCGGGGCTAGCTATGGCTACACCTTC
.	.	TRBV4-1	TRBJ1-5	CASSQDAGRGYSNQPQHF	TGCGCCAGCAGCCAAGATGCGGGCAGGGGATATAGCAATCAGCCCCAGCATTTT
.	TRBD2	TRBV7-7	TRBJ2-7	CASSLSSGRAHEQYF	TGTGCCAGCAGCTTAAGTAGCGGGAGGGCCCACGAGCAGTACTTC
once	.	TRBV5-1	TRBJ2-5	CASSMQETQYF	TGCGCCAGCTCCATGCAAGAGACCCAGTACTTC
.	.	TRBV7-8	TRBJ1-1	CASSPDTKAFF	TGTGCCAGCAGCCCGGACACGAAAGCTTTCTTT
once	.	TRBV4-3	TRBJ1-2	CASSQSWSPVMRGGYTF	TGCGCCAGCAGCCAAAGCTGGTCTCCCGTTATGCGAGGGGGCTACACCTTC
.	.	TRBV28	TRBJ2-1	CASSVYNEQFF	TGTGCCAGCAGTGTATACAATGAGCAGTTCTTC
.	TRBD2	TRBV11-3	TRBJ2-1	CASSSGLAYNEQFF	TGTGCCAGCAGCTCGGGACTAGCCTACAATGAGCAGTTCTTC
.	.	TRBV28	TRBJ2-1	CASSLLGGQVNEQFF	TGTGCCAGCAGTTTATTGGGGGGGCAGGTCAATGAGCAGTTCTTC
.	.	TRBV10-1	TRBJ1-1	CASSETGKTEAFF	TGCGCCAGCAGTGAGACAGGGAAAACTGAAGCTTTCTTT
.	.	TRBV6-5	TRBJ2-7	CASRTGLSSYEQYF	TGTGCCAGCAGGACGGGACTCAGCTCCTACGAGCAGTACTTC
.	TRBD1	TRBV2	TRBJ2-7	CASSARTGEGEQYF	TGTGCCAGCAGTGCCAGGACAGGGGAGGGGGAGCAGTACTTC
.	TRBD2	TRBV28	TRBJ2-1	CASSRGGLLDEQFF	TGTGCCAGCAGTCGGGGGGGCCTCTTGGATGAGCAGTTCTTC
once	.	TRBV7-8	TRBJ2-5	CASSLRGGPQETQYF	TGTGCCAGCAGCTTAAGGGGAGGACCCCAAGAGACCCAGTACTTC
.	TRBD1	TRBV9	TRBJ1-3	CASSVEVGGFSGNTIYF	TGTGCCAGCAGCGTAGAGGTAGGGGGCTTCTCTGGAAACACCATATATTTT
.	.	TRBV12-3/TRBV12-4	TRBJ2-7	CASSLSHGDEQYF	TGTGCCAGCAGTTTAAGTCACGGGGACGAGCAGTACTTC
.	.	TRBV27	TRBJ2-5	CASSLSGGAMVETQYF	TGTGCCAGCAGTTTATCTGGGGGGGCGATGGTAGAGACCCAGTACTTC
once	.	TRBV28	TRBJ1-2	CASSLRGAKDYGYTF	TGTGCCAGCAGTTTACGGGGGGCGAAGGACTATGGCTACACCTTC
few	.	TRBV5-1	TRBJ1-3	CASSFQGSSGNTIYF	TGCGCCAGCAGCTTCCAGGGGAGCTCTGGAAACACCATATATTTT
.	.	TRBV19	TRBJ1-1	CASSSGLNTEAFF	TGTGCCAGTAGCTCAGGTCTGAACACTGAAGCTTTCTTT
.	.	TRBV11-2	TRBJ2-7	CASSLVSREQYF	TGTGCCAGCAGCTTAGTTTCTCGCGAGCAGTACTTC
.	TRBD1	TRBV2	TRBJ2-2	CASSEAANRGTGELFF	TGTGCCAGCAGTGAAGCGGCAAACAGGGGAACCGGGGAGCTGTTTTTT
.	.	TRBV11-1	TRBJ1-4	CASSVDSTNEKLFF	TGTGCCAGCAGCGTCGACAGTACTAATGAAAAACTGTTTTTT
.	.	TRBV27	TRBJ1-2	CASSSTGGYTF	TGTGCCAGCTCTTCGACGGGGGGCTACACCTTC
.	.	TRBV15	TRBJ2-1	CATSRDSAFLNNEQFF	TGTGCCACCAGCAGAGATTCCGCTTTTCTAAACAATGAGCAGTTCTTC
.	TRBD1	TRBV28	TRBJ1-5	CASSSFGTGDNQPQHF	TGTGCCAGCAGTTCATTTGGGACAGGGGACAATCAGCCCCAGCATTTT
.	.	TRBV7-3	TRBJ2-5	CASSIQGNGQETQYF	TGTGCCAGCAGCATCCAGGGTAACGGGCAAGAGACCCAGTACTTC
.	.	TRBV9	TRBJ2-2	CASSVGGRVVGELFF	TGTGCCAGCAGCGTAGGGGGCAGGGTTGTCGGGGAGCTGTTTTTT
.	TRBD1	TRBV4-1	TRBJ2-7	CASSQNRGYEQYF	TGCGCCAGCAGCCAGAACAGGGGTTACGAGCAGTACTTC
.	.	TRBV19	TRBJ1-3	CASSTSGFPGNTIYF	TGTGCCAGTAGTACCTCAGGGTTCCCGGGAAACACCATATATTTT
.	.	TRBV6-5	TRBJ2-2	CASSSDYSAGELFF	TGTGCCAGCAGTTCGGACTATTCCGCCGGGGAGCTGTTTTTT
once	TRBD2	TRBV7-3	TRBJ2-3	CASSSVAGGSADTQYF	TGTGCCAGCAGCTCGGTAGCGGGAGGGTCGGCAGATACGCAGTATTTT
once	.	TRBV27	TRBJ1-2	CASSFGRGLGGYTF	TGTGCCAGCAGTTTCGGCAGGGGTTTGGGTGGCTACACCTTC
.	.	TRBV18	TRBJ2-7	CASSPYRDEQYF	TGTGCCAGCTCTCCATACAGGGACGAGCAGTACTTC
.	TRBD1	TRBV7-2	TRBJ1-1	CASSLTGDTEAFF	TGTGCCAGCAGCTTAACAGGGGACACTGAAGCTTTCTTT
.	TRBD1	TRBV6-1	TRBJ2-5	CASSEPQGVDQETQYF	TGTGCCAGCAGTGAACCCCAGGGGGTGGACCAAGAGACCCAGTACTTC
.	.	TRBV12-3/TRBV12-4	TRBJ1-3	CASSQNTIYF	TGTGCCAGCAGCCAGAACACCATATATTTT
.	.	TRBV19	TRBJ2-3	CASKAGVYITDTQYF	TGTGCCAGTAAGGCGGGTGTCTATATCACAGATACGCAGTATTTT
.	.	TRBV4-1	TRBJ1-4	CASSLSATNEKLFF	TGCGCCAGCAGCCTCAGTGCAACTAATGAAAAACTGTTTTTT